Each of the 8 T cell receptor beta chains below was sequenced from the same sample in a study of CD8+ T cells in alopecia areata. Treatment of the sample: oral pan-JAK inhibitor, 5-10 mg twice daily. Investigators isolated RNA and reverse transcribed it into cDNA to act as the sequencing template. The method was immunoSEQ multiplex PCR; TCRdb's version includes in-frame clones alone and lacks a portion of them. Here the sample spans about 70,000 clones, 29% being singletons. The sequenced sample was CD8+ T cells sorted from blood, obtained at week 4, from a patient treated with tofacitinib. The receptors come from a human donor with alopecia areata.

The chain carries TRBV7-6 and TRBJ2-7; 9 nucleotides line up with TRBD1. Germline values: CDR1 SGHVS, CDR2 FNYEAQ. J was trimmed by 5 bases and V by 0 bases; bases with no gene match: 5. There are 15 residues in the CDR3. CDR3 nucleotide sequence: TGTGCCAGCAGCTTAGCGTTTGGACAGGGGAACGAGCAGTACTTC. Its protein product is CASSLAFGQGNEQYF.

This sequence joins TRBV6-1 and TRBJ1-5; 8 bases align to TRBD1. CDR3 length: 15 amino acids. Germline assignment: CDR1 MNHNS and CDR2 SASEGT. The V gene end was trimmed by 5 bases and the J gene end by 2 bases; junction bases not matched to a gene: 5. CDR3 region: CASSQGAPGNQPQHF. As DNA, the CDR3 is TGTGCCAGCAGTCAGGGGGCTCCTGGCAATCAGCCCCAGCATTTT.

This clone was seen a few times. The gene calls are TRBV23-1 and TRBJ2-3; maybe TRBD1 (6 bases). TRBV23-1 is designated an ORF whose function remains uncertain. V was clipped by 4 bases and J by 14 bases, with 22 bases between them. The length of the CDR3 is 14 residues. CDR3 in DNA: TGCGCCAGCAGTCCCTCTTATCCGGGCCGCAGGGGGTATTTT. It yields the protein CASSPSYPGRRGYF.

The CDR3 coding sequence is TGTGCCTGGAGTGTAAGGTCAGACTATGGCTACACCTTC. Protein product: CAWSVRSDYGYTF. The chain has TRBV30 and TRBJ1-2, with D uncertain. CDR3 length equals 13 residues. CDR1 and CDR2 from the germline V gene are GTSNPN and SVGIG (reference sequence). Trimming left V 0 bases short and J 3 bases short, with 8 bases between.

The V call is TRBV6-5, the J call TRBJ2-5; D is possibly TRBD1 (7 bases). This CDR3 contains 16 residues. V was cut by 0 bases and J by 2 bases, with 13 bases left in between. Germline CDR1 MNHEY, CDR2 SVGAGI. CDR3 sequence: CASSYSFRGVQETQYF. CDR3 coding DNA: TGTGCCAGCAGTTACTCGTTCAGGGGGGTTCAAGAGACCCAGTACTTC.

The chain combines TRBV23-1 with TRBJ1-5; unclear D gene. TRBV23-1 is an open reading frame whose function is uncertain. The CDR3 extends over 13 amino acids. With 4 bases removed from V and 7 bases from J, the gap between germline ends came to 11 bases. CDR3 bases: TGCGCCAGCAGTCCGATTTTTACCCAGCCCCAGCATTTT. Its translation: CASSPIFTQPQHF.

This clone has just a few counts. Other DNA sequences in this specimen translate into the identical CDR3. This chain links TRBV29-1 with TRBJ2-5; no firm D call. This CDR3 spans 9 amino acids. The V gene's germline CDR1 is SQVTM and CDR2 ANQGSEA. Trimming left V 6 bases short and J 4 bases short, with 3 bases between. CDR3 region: CSVRETQYF. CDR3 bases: TGCAGCGTGCGAGAGACCCAGTACTTC.

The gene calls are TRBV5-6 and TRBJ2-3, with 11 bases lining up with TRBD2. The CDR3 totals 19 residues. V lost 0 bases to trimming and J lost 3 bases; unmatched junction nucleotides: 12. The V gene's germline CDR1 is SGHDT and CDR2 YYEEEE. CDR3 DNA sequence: TGTGCCAGCAGCTTGGGGCGCATCAGGCTAGCGGGAGGTACAGATACGCAGTATTTT. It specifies CASSLGRIRLAGGTDTQYF.